This T cell receptor (beta chain) is drawn from a study of PD-L1 blockade in urothelial cancer. Whole-study results and caveats: Durable-benefit patients showed greater tumor-associated blood clone expansion at 3 weeks.

Indicated time point: pretreatment peripheral blood. Pretreatment and on-treatment blood mononuclear cell samples were taken, totaling between 1 and 8 time points per patient. The CDR3 has 15 residues. The ends lost 5 bases at V and 1 base at J; junction bases unmatched: 2. The germline V gene encodes CDR1 SEHNR and CDR2 FQNEAQ (reference sequence). TCRdb keeps only in-frame clones here, not all; method: immunoSEQ multiplex PCR. Of 45,000 to 65,000 clones in the sample, approximately 83% were seen once. This clone was seen a handful of times. Its antigen is undetermined. This chain links TRBV7-9 with TRBJ1-5; 10 bases map to TRBD1. The sample in question was PBMCs, obtained around atezolizumab (anti-PD-L1) treatment. The sequence was collected from a man between 65 and 80 years old with urothelial cancer. As DNA, the CDR3 is TGTGCCAGCAGCCGGGGACAGGGGAGCAATCAGCCCCAGCATTTT. Translated, it gives CASSRGQGSNQPQHF.